This T cell receptor (beta chain) was obtained from a study of radiation and T cells in renal cell carcinoma. Study-wide background: Nephrectomy followed 15 Gy stereotactic body radiation by 4 weeks.

As concerns this clone: Its antigen is undetermined.

Time point denoted: blood 2 weeks post-SBRT. Sample treatment: 15 Gy SBRT to primary tumor, nephrectomy 4 weeks later. Radiation-treated patients gave blood at baseline, week 2 and week 4. The tumor was a clear cell renal cell carcinoma. Repertoires were generated with immunoSEQ multiplex PCR, while TCRdb's copy carries only in-frame clones and drops some. The table shows roughly 150,000 clones, with approximately 88% occurring only once. V was pared by 9 bases and J by 1 base, with 14 bases between. The CDR3 covers 14 residues. Per the germline V gene, CDR1 is MNHNS and CDR2 is SASEGT. Study observations and caveats: Top tumor clonotypes rose in blood 2 weeks post-radiation, then contracted.

This receptor was taken from a woman aged 45-59 years with renal cell carcinoma. This sequence joins TRBV6-1 and TRBJ2-3, with a weak D call TRBD2 (6 bases). This specimen was blood, taken from a patient whose treatment included radiotherapy and nephrectomy. The CDR3 region is CASSGQFGTDTQYF. Here the CDR3 DNA reads TGTGCCAGTAGCGGACAATTCGGCACAGATACGCAGTATTTT.